The entry that follows covers one T cell receptor (beta chain) sequence. Which antigen it targets is not known. Base qualities are not recorded, but no much larger clone differs from it by a single base. This record belongs to a study of cytomegalovirus exposure and HLA in healthy donors (dated by TCRdb to 2016 to 2017). In terms of the full investigation: An earlier analysis of 550 to 700 of the donors reported 250 to 350 Gb of sequence data and 117 million unique TCR beta sequences from about 179 million T cells. An early release that covered roughly 600 HLA-typed donors contained 300 to 350 gigabases of sequencing data and around 80 million unique TCR sequences. Among the approximately 430 genotyped donors, around 79% belonged to the genetic ancestry cluster associated with self-reported Caucasian donors. The study was designed to test whether signatures of past pathogen exposure could be identified by cataloging public T cell receptors. Using immunosequencing, the study profiled T cell repertoires from 550 to 750 subjects and related those repertoires to cytomegalovirus serostatus. A separate validation cohort of approximately 120 different subjects was used in addition to the 666-subject first cohort. High-throughput TCR immunosequencing, statistical association of individual TCRs with disease status, and machine learning were combined to predict cytomegalovirus infection status. A later analysis re-examined previously published TCR beta repertoires from just over 650 donors and added high-resolution HLA genotyping to investigate patterns of TCR occurrence. The later analysis used no new phenotypic data to find candidate immune exposures, relying instead on TCR beta sequences and their occurrence across donors. In an earlier analysis of several hundred of the donors, high-throughput TCR beta sequencing was used to judge whether each TCR beta V gene segment behaved as functional or pseudogenic. Donor age, sex, ethnicity and CMV serostatus were compiled together with the repertoire data. A later genetic analysis took genome-wide SNP genotypes for about three fifths of the 666 donors and used that subset as a discovery cohort. All discovery cohort repertoires had been generated on a single sequencing platform. HLA typing included class I and class II loci at four-digit resolution. Typing coverage varied by locus: roughly 629-630 donors for A, B, C, DRB1 and DQB1; roughly 500 for DQA1; over 600 for DPA1; around 490 for DPB1. Because of strong linkage in the cohort, a handful of DR-DQ haplotypes were treated as single units for association and clustering. Across 398 genotyped donors of the cohort, an average of 235,054 unique TCR beta nucleotide sequences per donor were sequenced, and roughly 18% of those sequences were non-productive. The paper's findings and limits, for the study overall: Cytomegalovirus status was reported to be diagnosed by the classifier with high specificity and sensitivity in both the original and validation cohorts. The authors suggested that the approach could potentially be generalized to other disease states and immunological phenotypes. Assigning TCR associations to individual alleles was difficult when HLA alleles, especially DR and DQ, strongly co-occurred. A total of fewer than 200 TCR beta chains were listed by the study as associated with cytomegalovirus. Correlated functional status among segregating V segments might reflect linkage disequilibrium, but an unknown experimental factor could not be ruled out. Because some donors lacked HLA typing at each locus, the association tests relied only on the typed subset. A later analysis found that most CMV-associated TCR beta chains appeared HLA-restricted, with HLA associations seemingly driven largely by CMV exposure. In a later analysis, HLA-associated TCR beta chains showed more clonal expansion and lower generation probabilities than non-associated chains that were equally common. Some IMGT-functional V segments, including TRBV6-2 and TRBV6-3, could not be told apart with the 87-base-pair reads, so those segments were excluded. Only TCR beta chains were sequenced in this cohort, and the absence of alpha or paired-chain data limited detectable features. An association between a missense DCLRE1C variant and V-gene and J-gene trimming of TCR beta chains was found in a later genetic analysis and replicated in an independent cohort. Some 16 rarely observed V segments, including chromosome 9 orphons, were excluded from the earlier analysis of approximately 600 of the donors because counts were too low. In an earlier analysis of a few hundred of the donors, most TCR beta V segments were observed in productive rearrangements about 87% or about 30% of the time, broadly matching IMGT annotations. According to a later genetic analysis, donors in an Asian-associated ancestry cluster had fewer N-insertions in productive TCRs than the roughly 660-donor mean. A further reported finding was that TCR beta sequences accurately predicted the HLA-A and HLA-B alleles for most subjects in the first cohort. A few of the identified cytomegalovirus-associated TCR beta chains were confirmed in vitro to be specific for cytomegalovirus antigens. In a later analysis, 15,000 to 20,000 TCR beta sequences were associated with specific HLA alleles at a false discovery rate of 0.05. A later analysis reported that several top co-occurrence clusters appeared linked to parvovirus B19, influenza, CMV and Epstein-Barr virus. A cluster of highly shared sequence variants was judged likely to represent a technical artifact of the sequencing pipeline. The only immune exposure information available for the cohort was CMV serostatus. While some public TCRs were present in many individuals, most TCR sequences turned up only very rarely across donors. Roughly uniform sequencing depth across donors was assumed in presence/absence analyses, although this assumption may not hold. In a later analysis, TCR association rates were found to vary across HLA loci, with the most associated TCRs seen for DRB1 alleles and the fewest for HLA-C alleles.

Library creation used the immunoSEQ multiplex PCR assay. For the multiplex PCR, a mixture combining 60 forward primers for TCR Vbeta segments and 13 reverse primers for TCR Jbeta segments was used. The CDR3 region of rearranged TCR beta genes was amplified from genomic DNA with a multiplex PCR assay. The amplified TCR beta libraries were sequenced on the Illumina HiSeq System as 87-base-pair reads. In the authors' own workflow: A later analysis counted approximately 74 million unique TCR beta chains across the 666 repertoires, and 9.5 million to 11 million of these chains were shared by at least two donors. A nearest-neighbor algorithm error-corrected the raw reads and collapsed the reads into unique sequences, merging closely related sequences to remove PCR and sequencing errors. To assign V, D and J gene segments, CDR3 sequences were aligned to IMGT reference sequences. For a sequence to be retained, a match of at least six nucleotides was required to both a V gene segment and a J gene segment. Rearrangements were classified as productive when the CDR3 lacked stop codons and remained in frame with V and J, and all other rearrangements were classified as non-productive. CDR3 was defined by IMGT convention, running from the second conserved V-encoded cysteine to the conserved J-encoded phenylalanine. Sequences without an unambiguous match to a single V gene segment were excluded from the earlier analysis of a few hundred of the donors. In an earlier analysis of some 590 of the donors, a V segment was called functional when productive rearrangements were above 56.7%, and segregating when the standard deviation between donors exceeded 5%. A statistical classification framework was developed to diagnose cytomegalovirus status using the catalog of TCR beta chain sequences. A later analysis assigned V and J genes by comparing TCR nucleotide sequences with IMGT/GENE-DB human TR gene sequences. The TCRdist pipeline was used in a later analysis to assign CDR3 sequences and most-parsimonious VDJ recombination scenarios. In a later analysis, each TCR beta chain was defined by its CDR3 amino acid sequence together with its V-gene family, and reads without a unique V-gene family were excluded. In a later analysis, nearly 600 highly shared, low-generation-probability nucleotide sequences were removed to address suspected cross-contamination and a sequencing artifact. In a later analysis, a clonal expansion index was calculated for each public chain from normalized within-repertoire ranks of inferred template counts. In a later analysis, generation probabilities were computed using a VDJ recombination model fitted to out-of-frame rearrangements, and the results were checked against IGoR. A later analysis scored TCR-TCR, TCR-HLA and TCR-CMV co-occurrence with hypergeometric tests, applying a repertoire-size bias correction to TCR pairs. False discovery rates were estimated in a later analysis by permuting HLA or CMV assignments 20 times. In a later analysis, co-occurring TCRs were grouped using DBSCAN, with TCRdist sequence similarity added in when clustering inside HLA-allele-positive subsets. For co-occurrence clustering, repertoires with fewer than 30,000 or more than 120,000 public chains were excluded, along with roughly 5 repertoires with anomalous nucleotide sharing. TCRdb carries this immuneACCESS record with in-frame sequences only. Its versions omit some clonotypes, under half of them owing to an unresolved V gene in the studies checked, with the rest unexplained. V, J and clone size derive from that table, while D and trimming were established from the DNA sequence. In this sample the table shows some 84,000 clones, about three quarters of which occur a single time. The ten largest clones represent roughly 2% of the sample.

The cohort consisted of more than 650 healthy bone marrow donors. At the time of sampling, every cohort member was nominally healthy, though immune exposures that went unrecorded were likely present. The donor tested CMV seronegative, placing the donor among the 350 to 400 seronegative members of the cohort. Each donor provided a peripheral blood sample, and peripheral blood mononuclear cells were used for TCR beta sequencing. Genomic DNA was extracted from the blood cell samples with the Qiagen DNeasy Blood Extraction Kit. V sheds 5 bases and J sheds 5 bases, leaving 12 bases between their ends. CDR1 is given as SGHAT and CDR2 as FQNNGV, both from the germline V gene. The CDR3 runs 13 amino acids, cysteine and phenylalanine included. Just the 39-base CDR3 DNA is kept, in frame starting at base 1.

This sequence uses TRBV11-2 and TRBJ2-5; tentative D gene TRBD1, with 5 bases matching. The specimen sequenced was PBMCs. This clonotype was sampled from a boy aged 10-17 years in good health and CMV-seronegative. In nucleotides, the sequence is TGTGCCAGCAGCCCACAGGACGCTGAGACCCAGTACTTC. This encodes CASSPQDAETQYF.